This is a list of T cell receptor beta chains from one sample in a study of T cells in Graves' hyperthyroidism and ophthalmopathy. MiXCR, applied by TCRdb to the multiplex PCR reads, yields one record per CDR3 protein. The table has 380,000 or so distinct CDR3 sequences, over 15% seen once. The material sequenced was blood. The origin of the receptors is a woman aged 18-29 years with Graves' hyperthyroidism. Each CDR3 is given with its conserved first and last residue. Fields, in order: J gene, V gene, CDR3 protein.

j_gene: TRBJ2-5
v_gene: TRBV6-1
CDR3aa: CASTDTGGQETQYF

j_gene: TRBJ2-2
v_gene: TRBV13
CDR3aa: CASRSSGGAPGELFF

j_gene: TRBJ1-3
v_gene: TRBV6-1
CDR3aa: CAISTGDSGNTIYF

j_gene: TRBJ2-7
v_gene: TRBV7-6
CDR3aa: CASSLGPTGTPLDEQYF

j_gene: TRBJ2-7
v_gene: TRBV5-1
CDR3aa: CASRERDRYYEQYF

j_gene: TRBJ1-2
v_gene: TRBV12-3/TRBV12-4
CDR3aa: CASNGQGAGYGYTF

j_gene: TRBJ2-5
v_gene: TRBV28
CDR3aa: CASSLQGVETQYF

j_gene: TRBJ1-1
v_gene: TRBV6-1
CDR3aa: CASSEIGKVLVSNTEAFF

j_gene: TRBJ1-1
v_gene: TRBV12-3/TRBV12-4
CDR3aa: CASSLGTINTEAFF

j_gene: TRBJ2-7
v_gene: TRBV10-3
CDR3aa: CAISDPKGRGVYEQYF

j_gene: TRBJ2-7
v_gene: TRBV12-3/TRBV12-4
CDR3aa: CASSRSGTSAEQYF

j_gene: TRBJ2-5
v_gene: TRBV5-1
CDR3aa: CASRESETQYF

j_gene: TRBJ2-7
v_gene: TRBV12-3/TRBV12-4
CDR3aa: CASRRDFSEQYF

j_gene: TRBJ2-7
v_gene: TRBV19
CDR3aa: CASSPRGLAGGYEQYF